Following are 20 T cell receptor beta chains from one sample sequenced in a study of beta chain features in type 1 diabetes. Every bit of the isolated RNA underwent reverse transcription, so sequencing read expressed TCRB transcripts. The data were produced by immunoSEQ multiplex PCR, yet TCRdb's version contains in-frame clones alone and is incomplete. The data hold 200,000 to 250,000 clones, with more than 9% observed a single time. The specimen sequenced was naive CD4+ T cells from blood. The receptors derive from a woman aged 18-35 years in good health.

V usage is TRBV18 and J usage is TRBJ2-1; 9 nucleotides align to TRBD1. Per the germline V gene, CDR1 is KGHSH and CDR2 is LQKENI. J gave up 12 bases and V 3 bases, and 12 bases lay outside the gene matches. The CDR3 runs 15 residues. The CDR3 DNA reads TGTGCCAGCTCACCGTCCCGGGACAGGGACCAGGCGCAGTTCTTC. Encoded protein: CASSPSRDRDQAQFF.

This clone was counted a few times. The rearrangement joins TRBV18 to TRBJ2-1; D remains unclear. V lost 6 bases to trimming and J lost 1 base, with 16 bases between them. The germline CDR1 and CDR2 sequences are KGHSH and LQKENI. The CDR3 length is 16 residues. CDR3 sequence (DNA): TGTGCCAGCTCCCCAGATTCTCTGCAGTCCTACAATGAGCAGTTCTTC. It specifies CASSPDSLQSYNEQFF.

The J gene is TRBJ2-5, the V gene TRBV4-2, with D possibly being TRBD2 (6 bases). V lost 4 bases, J lost 5 bases, and 17 bases lay in between. Germline V gene lookup returns CDR1 LGHNA and CDR2 YNFKEQ. The CDR3 spans 15 residues. CDR3 sequence reads: CASSPVGGPRETQYF. CDR3 sequence (DNA): TGTGCCAGCAGCCCAGTAGGAGGGCCCCGCGAGACCCAGTACTTC.

This clone was counted between two and nine times. This rearrangement joins TRBV5-1 to TRBJ2-2; possibly TRBD2 for D (6 bases). CDR1 and CDR2 (germline): SGHRS, YFSETQ. The ends were cut back, 4 bases at V and 4 bases at J, with 17 bases in the middle. The CDR3 extends over 16 amino acids. The CDR3, as DNA: TGCGCCAGCAGCCGAGTAACAGGAGCGGGCACCGGGGAGCTGTTTTTT. Its protein is CASSRVTGAGTGELFF.

Only a few counts were recorded for this clone. The chain carries TRBV6-5 and TRBJ1-1; D uncertain. The CDR3 covers 14 residues. Trimming removed 4 bases from V and 4 bases from J, with 13 bases in between. The germline CDR1 and CDR2 sequences are MNHEY and SVGAGI. The CDR3 coding sequence is TGTGCCAGCAGTTCGAGGAGAGGGTTCACTGAAGCTTTCTTT. Translating it yields CASSSRRGFTEAFF.

This clone has more than one count but fewer than ten. The gene calls are TRBV6-5 and TRBJ2-1, with D possibly TRBD2 on 6 matching bases. V shed 6 bases and J shed 4 bases, with 16 bases lying between them. The CDR3 is made up of 15 amino acids. In germline, CDR1 is MNHEY, CDR2 SVGAGI. The CDR3 protein is CASSPGLARYNEQFF. The CDR3 DNA reads as TGTGCCAGCAGCCCGGGTCTAGCGAGATACAATGAGCAGTTCTTC.

This clone was counted only a few times. The rearrangement joins TRBV2 to TRBJ2-1, with D possibly matching TRBD2 (5 bases). V lost 3 bases, J lost 8 bases, and 8 bases lay in between. CDR1 is SNHLY and CDR2 is FYNNEI in the germline V gene. This CDR3 comprises 12 residues. The CDR3 here is CASSERVDEQFF. The CDR3 DNA sequence: TGTGCCAGCAGTGAGAGGGTAGATGAGCAGTTCTTC.

This rearrangement joins TRBV5-1 to TRBJ1-4, with D uncertain. The germline gives CDR1 SGHRS, CDR2 YFSETQ. Trimming cost V 4 bases and J 0 bases, with 7 bases left between them. The CDR3 is 14 residues long. The CDR3 loop reads CASSPQSTNEKLFF. The CDR3 DNA is TGCGCCAGCAGCCCTCAGTCAACTAATGAAAAACTGTTTTTT.

This clone has more than one count but fewer than ten. The gene calls are TRBV29-1 and TRBJ1-1; 7 bases fit TRBD1. The CDR3 runs 14 residues. Per the germline V gene, CDR1 is SQVTM and CDR2 is ANQGSEA. V lost 5 bases and J lost 0; bases outside the gene matches: 6. The CDR3 region is CSVPGTALNTEAFF. CDR3 sequence (DNA): TGCAGCGTTCCCGGGACAGCACTGAACACTGAAGCTTTCTTT.

The chain recombines TRBV7-2 with TRBJ2-7; maybe TRBD2 (7 bases). There are 16 residues in the CDR3. Per the germline V gene, CDR1 is SGHTA and CDR2 is FQGNSA. V shed 1 base and J shed 3 bases, with 16 bases lying between them. Written as DNA, the CDR3 is TGTGCCAGCAGCTTAGTAGGCGGGGGCGAGGGCTACGAGCAGTACTTC. Its translation is CASSLVGGGEGYEQYF.

This clone has only a few counts. The V call is TRBV5-1, the J call TRBJ2-3; D is possibly TRBD1 (5 bases). V gave up 4 bases and J gave up 5 bases, with 11 bases separating them. This CDR3 is built from 13 residues. Germline CDR1 SGHRS, CDR2 YFSETQ. This CDR3 reads CASSHRFGDTQYF. The CDR3 DNA reads TGCGCCAGCAGCCACAGGTTTGGAGATACGCAGTATTTT. The full variable domain, in which reference TRBV5-1 and TRBJ2-3 provide the parts outside the CDR3, is KAGVTQTPRYLIKTRGQQVTLSCSPISGHRSVSWYQQTPGQGLQFLFEYFSETQRNKGNFPGRFSGRQFSNSRSEMNVSTLELGDSALYLCASSHRFGDTQYFGPGTRLTVL.

This clone was seen repeatedly, ten times or more. The J gene is TRBJ2-1, the V gene TRBV14; D possibly corresponds to TRBD2 (6 bases). V lost 3 bases to trimming and J lost 7 bases, with 13 bases between them. Germline V lookup: CDR1 SGHDN, CDR2 FVKESK. CDR3 length: 14 residues. This CDR3 reads CASSQKWAGNEQFF. CDR3 DNA sequence: TGTGCCAGCAGCCAGAAATGGGCGGGGAATGAGCAGTTCTTC.

This clone was observed a few times. This chain joins TRBV5-1 and TRBJ1-2; D not resolved. The CDR3 loop spans 12 amino acids. Trimming cost V 0 bases and J 6 bases, with 6 bases left between them. Germline V gene sequence: CDR1 SGHRS, CDR2 YFSETQ. As DNA, the CDR3 is TGCGCCAGCAGCTTGGCTGAGGATGGCTACACCTTC. Translation: CASSLAEDGYTF.

This clone came up a few times. The genes are TRBV29-1 and TRBJ1-2, with D perhaps matching TRBD1 (5 bases). V gave up 4 bases and J gave up 1 base, with 16 bases separating them. The CDR3 covers 15 residues. CDR1 is SQVTM and CDR2 is ANQGSEA in the germline V gene. The CDR3 DNA follows: TGCAGCGTTGGGGTTACGGGGGGATTTAACTATGGCTACACCTTC. Translated: CSVGVTGGFNYGYTF.

The rearrangement joins TRBV5-5 to TRBJ2-1, with 9 bases that match TRBD1. The CDR3 has 16 residues. Unmatched junction bases numbered 12, after V lost 2 bases and J lost 9 bases. In germline, CDR1 is SGHKS, CDR2 YYEKEE (reference sequence). The CDR3 region is CASSLPGQGREGEQFF. As DNA, the CDR3 is TGTGCCAGCAGCTTACCGGGACAGGGAAGGGAAGGTGAGCAGTTCTTC.

For the CDR3, the DNA is TGCAGCGTTGATCGGGGAGGGACTGAAGCTTTCTTT. Its translation: CSVDRGGTEAFF. The V call is TRBV29-1, the J call TRBJ1-1; no definite D call. The length of the CDR3 is 12 residues. V dropped 3 bases and J dropped 5 bases, with 10 bases sitting between them. The germline V gene has CDR1 SQVTM and CDR2 ANQGSEA.

The V gene is TRBV30, the J gene TRBJ1-3; no reliable D call. Germline V CDR1 and CDR2: GTSNPN, SVGIG (reference sequence). This CDR3 spans 13 amino acids. CDR3 protein: CAPGVLSGNTIYF. For the CDR3, the DNA is TGTGCTCCCGGGGTGCTCTCTGGAAACACCATATATTTT.

The rearrangement uses TRBV5-6 and TRBJ2-7; 7 bases align to TRBD1. Germline loops: CDR1 SGHDT, CDR2 YYEEEE. The CDR3 loop spans 15 amino acids. The J segment lost 3 bases and the V segment lost 4 bases, leaving 10 bases of the junction unmatched. The CDR3 spells CASSNFGTANYEQYF. Here the CDR3 DNA reads TGTGCCAGCAGCAACTTCGGGACAGCCAACTACGAGCAGTACTTC.

The DNA for the CDR3 is TGTGCCAGCAGGCGGGGCGGTAATGAAAAACTGTTTTTT. It translates to CASRRGGNEKLFF. This chain joins TRBV25-1 and TRBJ1-4, with D possibly matching TRBD1 (5 bases). CDR1 and CDR2 (germline): MGHDK, SYGVNS. The V gene lost 6 bases and the J gene lost 4 bases, with 9 bases spanning the gap. This CDR3 is built from 13 residues.

This clone came up a few times. The chain joins TRBV5-1 to TRBJ1-1; D is undetermined. The CDR3 runs 15 residues. Per germline, CDR1 SGHRS and CDR2 YFSETQ. Deletions cut 2 bases from V and 8 bases from J, with 19 bases between. CDR3 bases: TGCGCCAGCAGCTTCGGCGGAAGAGGGCCCCCCGAAGCTTTCTTT. It specifies CASSFGGRGPPEAFF.